These T cell receptor beta chains were read from a single sample in a study of cytomegalovirus exposure and HLA in healthy donors. Libraries were prepared by immunoSEQ multiplex PCR; TCRdb keeps only in-frame clonotypes and omits some of them. The sample has around 130,000 clones, about 76% seen once. The source material was PBMCs. The receptors were sampled from a man between 18 and 29 years old in good health and CMV-seronegative. The CDR3 runs from the conserved cysteine through the conserved F or W. The D gene is left open where the match is weak. Clone sizes are given selectively: once, few, many, or a class where the clone is expanded.

cdr3_nt	cdr3_aa	d_call	clone_size	v_call	j_call
TGTGCCAGCAGTAAGGGGTTTGGCCAAGAGACCCAGTACTTC	CASSKGFGQETQYF	-	-	TRBV2	TRBJ2-5
TGTGCCTGGAGTAATGGTCGGAGGAACACTGAAGCTTTCTTT	CAWSNGRRNTEAFF	-	few	TRBV30	TRBJ1-1
TGTGCCAGCACTGTTAATTTGGACAGAAATGAGCAGTTCTTC	CASTVNLDRNEQFF	-	-	TRBV6-1	TRBJ2-1
TGTGCCAGCTCACCTGGACAGCTCTATGGCTACACCTTC	CASSPGQLYGYTF	-	-	TRBV18	TRBJ1-2
TGTGCCAGTAGTACGGCCGGGACTAGCGGAGAGACCCAGTACTTC	CASSTAGTSGETQYF	TRBD2	-	TRBV19	TRBJ2-5
TGTGCCAGCAGCGGGACAGGGTTCTCCGATGAGCAGTTCTTC	CASSGTGFSDEQFF	TRBD1	-	TRBV11-3	TRBJ2-1
TGTGCCAGTCTCGAGTTATCTGGAAACACCATATATTTT	CASLELSGNTIYF	-	once	TRBV7-8	TRBJ1-3
TGTGCCTGGGTACCCTGGCGGGGGGCTCCGAAAACTACCTACGAGCAGTACTTC	CAWVPWRGAPKTTYEQYF	TRBD2	once	TRBV30	TRBJ2-7
TGTGCCAGTAGTATTACTAGCGGATTCACAGATACGCAGTATTTT	CASSITSGFTDTQYF	TRBD2	-	TRBV19	TRBJ2-3
TGTGCCATCAGTGATAGGGCAGGGGGGAACACAGATACGCAGTATTTT	CAISDRAGGNTDTQYF	-	-	TRBV10-3	TRBJ2-3
TGTGCCAGCAGGGTTGGGGGGGCCGTGGGGGAGACCCAGTACTTC	CASRVGGAVGETQYF	-	-	TRBV6-6	TRBJ2-5
TGTGCCAGCAGCTTACAGGTACCCACCAATGAGCAGTTCTTC	CASSLQVPTNEQFF	-	-	TRBV7-9	TRBJ2-1
TGTGCCAGCAGTGATGGGACAGGGGGCTCCGGGGAGCTGTTTTTT	CASSDGTGGSGELFF	TRBD1	-	TRBV6-4	TRBJ2-2
TGTGCCAGCGACAGGGGGCGGACAATGGCCAATTCACCCCTCCACTTT	CASDRGRTMANSPLHF	TRBD1	-	TRBV9	TRBJ1-6
TGCAGCGTAACCGGGACAGGGGGCCTCGTCTACGAGCAGTACTTC	CSVTGTGGLVYEQYF	TRBD1	-	TRBV29-1	TRBJ2-7
TGCGCCAGCAGCCAAGACCCTCAGGATAACTATGGCTACACCTTC	CASSQDPQDNYGYTF	-	-	TRBV4-1	TRBJ1-2
TGTGCCATCAGTGAGTCGAAGGGGGAGTATGGCTACACCTTC	CAISESKGEYGYTF	-	-	TRBV10-3	TRBJ1-2
TGTGCCAGCCAGCCGTGGGGACAGGGCCAAGAGACCCAGTACTTC	CASQPWGQGQETQYF	TRBD1	-	TRBV27	TRBJ2-5
TGTGCCAGCAGCTCGCTCTCCCGACAGAGCCAGAATGAAAAACTGTTTTTT	CASSSLSRQSQNEKLFF	-	-	TRBV7-9	TRBJ1-4
TGTGCCAGCAGTACTGGGCACTCTGGAAACACCATATATTTT	CASSTGHSGNTIYF	-	-	TRBV6-5	TRBJ1-3
TGTGCCAGCAGCTCTTCCGGAGGGGGCGCATTTGAAAAACTGTTTTTT	CASSSSGGGAFEKLFF	TRBD1	-	TRBV7-2	TRBJ1-4
TGTGCCAGCAGCTTGGGGGGCCCGAGCAATCAGCCCCAGCATTTT	CASSLGGPSNQPQHF	-	-	TRBV5-5	TRBJ1-5
TGCGCCAGCAGCCAAGATTTAGTCAAGATTCCCAATTCACCCCTCCACTTT	CASSQDLVKIPNSPLHF	-	-	TRBV4-3	TRBJ1-6
TGCGCCAGCAGCTTAGAAAGTAACAGTGCCTACGAGCAGTACTTC	CASSLESNSAYEQYF	-	-	TRBV5-1	TRBJ2-7
TGTGCCAGTACCCTGAGGGCGGACTCCTACAATGAGCAGTTCTTC	CASTLRADSYNEQFF	-	once	TRBV19	TRBJ2-1
TGTGCCAGCAGCTTGATCCGAAGAGCGGCCTATGGCTACACCTTC	CASSLIRRAAYGYTF	-	-	TRBV5-6	TRBJ1-2
TGTGCCAGCAGCTCCAAGGGGGTCCCTGGGGCCAACGTCCTGACTTTC	CASSSKGVPGANVLTF	-	few	TRBV7-9	TRBJ2-6
TGTGCCAGCGGAGGGGGGGGTACTGGAAACACCATATATTTT	CASGGGGTGNTIYF	-	-	TRBV9	TRBJ1-3
TGTGCCAGCAGTTTATCACTAGCGGACTACAATGAGCAGTTCTTC	CASSLSLADYNEQFF	TRBD2	-	TRBV28	TRBJ2-1
TGTGCTAGCAGCCCCGGGACTAGCTTGTTCTTC	CASSPGTSLFF	TRBD2	few	TRBV7-7	TRBJ2-1
TGTGCCAGCAGCGTAGTCTTGGTCGGGGGGGCGAACACCGGGGAGCTGTTTTTT	CASSVVLVGGANTGELFF	TRBD2	-	TRBV9	TRBJ2-2
TGTGCCAGCAGTTTCGCAGGGCCCCCCTACGAGCAGTACTTC	CASSFAGPPYEQYF	-	-	TRBV28	TRBJ2-7
TGTGCCAGCAGCTTACTGGCCGAACAGGGGTACGGCTACACCTTC	CASSLLAEQGYGYTF	TRBD1	-	TRBV7-8	TRBJ1-2
TGTGCCAGTAGCGACAGGGCGGATCAGCCCCAGCATTTT	CASSDRADQPQHF	TRBD1	-	TRBV19	TRBJ1-5
TGTGCCAGCAGTCCCCTTTTCCCGGAGCAGAGGGATGAAAAACTGTTTTTT	CASSPLFPEQRDEKLFF	-	-	TRBV28	TRBJ1-4
TGTGCCAGCAGCTCAAGACAGGAGTACACTGAAGCTTTCTTT	CASSSRQEYTEAFF	-	-	TRBV5-4	TRBJ1-1
TGTGCCAGCAGCTTAACAATAGGACAGGGGGCAGATACGCAGTATTTT	CASSLTIGQGADTQYF	TRBD1	-	TRBV13	TRBJ2-3
TGTGCCAGCAGTCCCCGACTAGCGGGGGCGGAGTTCTTC	CASSPRLAGAEFF	TRBD2	-	TRBV27	TRBJ2-1
TGTGCCAGCTCACCCAGAAATAGCAATCAGCCCCAGCATTTT	CASSPRNSNQPQHF	-	-	TRBV18	TRBJ1-5
TGTGCCAGCAGTCCCTCACGGGGGTTGAGAGGCTACACCTTC	CASSPSRGLRGYTF	-	-	TRBV27	TRBJ1-2
TGTGCCAGCAGCGTAGCTGGGACAGGGGGCTGGACAGATACGCAGTATTTT	CASSVAGTGGWTDTQYF	TRBD1	few	TRBV9	TRBJ2-3
TGTGCCAGCAGTCCCCCGACAGGGCTGAACACTGAAGCTTTCTTT	CASSPPTGLNTEAFF	TRBD1	-	TRBV27	TRBJ1-1
TGTGCCAGCAGTACCACAGGGGACACTAATGAAAAACTGTTTTTT	CASSTTGDTNEKLFF	TRBD1	-	TRBV25-1	TRBJ1-4
TGCGCCAGCAGCCAAGAGCAGGGGGCGCAGCCCCAGCATTTT	CASSQEQGAQPQHF	TRBD1	-	TRBV4-1	TRBJ1-5
TGTGCCAGCAGCAACCAAGCGGGACAGACCCAGTACTTC	CASSNQAGQTQYF	TRBD2	-	TRBV7-2	TRBJ2-5
TGTGCCAGCAGTGCGATACGACAGGCTATAATGAATCAGCCCCAGCATTTT	CASSAIRQAIMNQPQHF	-	-	TRBV6-1	TRBJ1-5
TGTGCCATCAGGAACTACAGGGGGTCCTACGAGCAGTACTTC	CAIRNYRGSYEQYF	TRBD1	-	TRBV10-3	TRBJ2-7
TGTGCCAGCAGCTTAGCGCGGACAGGGAAGAATCAGCCCCAGCATTTT	CASSLARTGKNQPQHF	TRBD1	-	TRBV7-8	TRBJ1-5
TGTGCCACCACAGGGAATGAAAAACTGTTTTTT	CATTGNEKLFF	-	-	TRBV28	TRBJ1-4
TGTGCCAGCAGTGAGGTTGGCAAGCGGAACAATGAGCAGTTCTTC	CASSEVGKRNNEQFF	-	-	TRBV2	TRBJ2-1
TGTGCCAGCACCCAGAACCGGGTAGAGCAGTACTTC	CASTQNRVEQYF	-	-	TRBV6-6	TRBJ2-7
TGTGCCAGCAGTGAAGCGGGCAGGGGCAATCAGCCCCAGCATTTT	CASSEAGRGNQPQHF	-	-	TRBV2	TRBJ1-5
TGTGCCAGCAGCTTATTGAAGGGGGTCCGCCTCAATGAGCAGTTCTTC	CASSLLKGVRLNEQFF	-	-	TRBV7-9	TRBJ2-1
TGTGCCAGTAGTAGGGGCACTCGGACTGAAGCTTTCTTT	CASSRGTRTEAFF	-	-	TRBV19	TRBJ1-1